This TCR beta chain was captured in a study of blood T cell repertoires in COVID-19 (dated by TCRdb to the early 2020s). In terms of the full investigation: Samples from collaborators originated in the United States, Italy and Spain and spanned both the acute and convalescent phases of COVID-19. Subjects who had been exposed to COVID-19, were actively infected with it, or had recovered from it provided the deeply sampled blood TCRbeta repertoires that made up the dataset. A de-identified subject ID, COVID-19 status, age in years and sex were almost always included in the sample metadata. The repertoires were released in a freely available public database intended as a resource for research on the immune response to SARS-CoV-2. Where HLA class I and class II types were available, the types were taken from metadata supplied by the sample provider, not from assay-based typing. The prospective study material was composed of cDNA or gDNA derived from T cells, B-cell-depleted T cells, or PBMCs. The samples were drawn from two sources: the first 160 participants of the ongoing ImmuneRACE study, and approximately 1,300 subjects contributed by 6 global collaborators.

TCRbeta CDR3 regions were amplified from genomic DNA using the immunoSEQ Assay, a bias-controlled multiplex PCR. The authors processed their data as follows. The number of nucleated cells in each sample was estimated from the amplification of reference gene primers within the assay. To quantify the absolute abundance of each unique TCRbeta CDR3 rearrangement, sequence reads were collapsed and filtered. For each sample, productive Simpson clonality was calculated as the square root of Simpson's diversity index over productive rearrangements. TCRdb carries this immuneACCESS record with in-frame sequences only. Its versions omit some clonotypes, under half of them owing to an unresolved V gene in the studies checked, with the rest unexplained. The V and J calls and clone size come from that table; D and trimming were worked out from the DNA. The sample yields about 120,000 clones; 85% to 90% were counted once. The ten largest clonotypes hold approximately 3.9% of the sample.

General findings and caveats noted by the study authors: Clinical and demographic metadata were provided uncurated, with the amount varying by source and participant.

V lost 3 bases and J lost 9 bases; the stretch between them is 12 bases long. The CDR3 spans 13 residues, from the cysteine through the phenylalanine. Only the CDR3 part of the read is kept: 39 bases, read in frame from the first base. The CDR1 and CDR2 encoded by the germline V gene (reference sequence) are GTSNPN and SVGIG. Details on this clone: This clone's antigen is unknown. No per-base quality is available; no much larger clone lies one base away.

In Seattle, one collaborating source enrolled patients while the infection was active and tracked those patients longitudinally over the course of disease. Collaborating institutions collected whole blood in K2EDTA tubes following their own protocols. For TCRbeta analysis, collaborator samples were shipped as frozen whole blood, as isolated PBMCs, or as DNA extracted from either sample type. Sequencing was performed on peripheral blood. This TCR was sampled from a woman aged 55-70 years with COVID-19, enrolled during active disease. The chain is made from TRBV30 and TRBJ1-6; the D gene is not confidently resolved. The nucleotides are TGTGCCTGGAGCAGGCAGGAGGGTTCACCCCTCCACTTT. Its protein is CAWSRQEGSPLHF. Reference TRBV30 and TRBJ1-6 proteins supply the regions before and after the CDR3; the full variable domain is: SQTIHQWPATLVQPVGSPLSLECTVEGTSNPNLYWYRQAAGRGLQLLFYSVGIGQISSEVPQNLSASRPQDRQFILSSKKLLLSDSGFYLCAWSRQEGSPLHFGNGTRLTVT.